Each of the 5 T cell receptor beta chains below was sequenced from the same sample in a study of T cells in Graves' hyperthyroidism and ophthalmopathy. The TCR beta CDR3 regions underwent amplification using RNA transcripts as the source. The TCR CDR3 first-round RT-PCR relied on the HTBI primer set. One entry per CDR3 protein results from TCRdb running MiXCR on the multiplex PCR reads. The table includes 450,000 to 700,000 distinct CDR3 sequences, roughly 50% detected once. The sequencing input was peripheral blood or thyroid tissue (not recorded which). The receptors were gathered from an adult woman with Graves' disease, either hyperthyroidism or ophthalmopathy (not recorded which).

This clonotype was seen many times. This chain connects TRBV10-3 to TRBJ1-5, with 9 bases fitting TRBD1. This CDR3 contains 18 residues. Trimming at V came to 0 bases and at J to 0 bases, leaving 6 bases not matched to a gene. Looked up from germline, CDR1 is ENHRY and CDR2 is SYGVKD. CDR3 bases: TGTGCCATCAGTGAGTCTGGGACAGGGTTGTATAGCAATCAGCCCCAGCATTTT. This sequence encodes CAISESGTGLYSNQPQHF.

This clonotype turned up a few times. The V call is TRBV7-2, the J call TRBJ2-5; no firm D call. Germline-derived CDR1 and CDR2 are SGHTA and FQGNSA. The CDR3 is 19 residues long. V was clipped by 6 bases and J by 1 base, with 27 bases between them. The CDR3 is CASSRMVADTEELQETQYF. In DNA form, the CDR3 reads TGTGCCAGCAGTCGCATGGTTGCAGACACCGAGGAGCTCCAAGAGACCCAGTACTTC.

V and J are TRBV29-1 and TRBJ1-5; perhaps TRBD1 as D (5 bases). The V and J ends lost 8 bases and 3 bases respectively, with 8 bases between them. This CDR3 has 11 amino acids. Germline V gives CDR1 SQVTM, CDR2 ANQGSEA. CDR3 loop: CSRTPNQPQHF. The CDR3 coding sequence is TGCAGCCGGACACCCAATCAGCCCCAGCATTTT.

The chain uses TRBV5-1 and TRBJ1-1; D uncertain. The CDR3 totals 11 residues. Germline values: CDR1 SGHRS, CDR2 YFSETQ. V lost 7 bases, J lost 3 bases, and 7 bases lay in between. The DNA of the CDR3 is TGCGCCAGCTCGGGGTACACTGAAGCTTTCTTT. It encodes CASSGYTEAFF.

This clonotype was counted ten times or more. The chain has TRBV20-1 and TRBJ1-6; TRBD1 is a possible D gene (5 bases). V dropped 2 bases and J dropped 7 bases, with 15 bases sitting between them. The CDR3 length is 15 residues. The germline CDR1 and CDR2 sequences are DFQATT and SNEGSKA (reference sequence). The CDR3 here is CSARTGVEPNSPLHF. CDR3 sequence (DNA): TGCAGTGCTAGAACGGGGGTCGAGCCGAATTCACCCCTCCACTTT.